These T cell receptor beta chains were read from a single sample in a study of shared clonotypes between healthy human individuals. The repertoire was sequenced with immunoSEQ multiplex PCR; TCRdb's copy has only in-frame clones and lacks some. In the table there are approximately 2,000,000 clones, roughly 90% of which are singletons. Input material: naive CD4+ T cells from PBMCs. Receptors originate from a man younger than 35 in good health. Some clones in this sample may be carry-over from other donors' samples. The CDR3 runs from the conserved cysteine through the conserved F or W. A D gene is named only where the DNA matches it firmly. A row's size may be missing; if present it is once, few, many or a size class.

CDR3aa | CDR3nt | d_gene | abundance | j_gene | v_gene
CASSLLAGVRETQYF | TGTGCCAGCAGCTTGCTAGCGGGAGTCCGAGAGACCCAGTACTTC | TRBD2 | . | TRBJ2-5 | TRBV11-1
CAWSPRVHDYGYTF | TGTGCCTGGAGTCCCAGGGTCCACGACTATGGCTACACCTTC | . | . | TRBJ1-2 | TRBV30
CASSLRTGASNIQYF | TGTGCCAGCTCACTACGGACAGGAGCCTCAAACATTCAGTACTTC | TRBD1 | once | TRBJ2-4 | TRBV18
CATSRSRVGNTEAFF | TGTGCCACCAGCCGCTCCCGGGTAGGGAACACTGAAGCTTTCTTT | . | . | TRBJ1-1 | TRBV15
CASSMLGELFF | TGTGCCAGTAGTATGCTTGGGGAGCTGTTTTTT | . | . | TRBJ2-2 | TRBV19
CASTPGTGRSGANVLTF | TGTGCCAGCACGCCCGGGACAGGGAGGTCTGGGGCCAACGTCCTGACTTTC | TRBD1 | . | TRBJ2-6 | TRBV7-9
CASSLHRGSEKLFF | TGTGCCAGCAGCTTGCATCGGGGCTCTGAAAAACTGTTTTTT | . | once | TRBJ1-4 | TRBV4-2
CASSLSNLASSTDTQYF | TGTGCCAGCAGTTTATCCAACCTAGCGAGTAGCACAGATACGCAGTATTTT | . | . | TRBJ2-3 | TRBV28
CAISPGGLSGNTIYF | TGTGCCATCAGCCCCGGGGGGCTCTCTGGAAACACCATATATTTT | . | . | TRBJ1-3 | TRBV10-3
CSVEGAGSQAPYEQYF | TGCAGCGTTGAGGGGGCGGGGTCTCAAGCACCGTACGAGCAGTACTTC | . | . | TRBJ2-7 | TRBV29-1
CASSLAGGRDTEAFF | TGTGCCAGCAGTTTAGCGGGGGGCCGGGACACTGAAGCTTTCTTT | . | few | TRBJ1-1 | TRBV27
CSVKGAPGLSYGYTF | TGCAGCGTCAAGGGGGCGCCGGGTCTGAGCTATGGCTACACCTTC | TRBD1 | . | TRBJ1-2 | TRBV29-1
CASSSTASGGRQPQHF | TGTGCCAGCAGCTCTACAGCCTCAGGGGGAAGACAGCCCCAGCATTTT | TRBD1 | once | TRBJ1-5 | TRBV7-9
CASSSGTGAYEQYF | TGTGCCAGCAGCTCCGGGACAGGAGCCTACGAGCAGTACTTC | TRBD1 | . | TRBJ2-7 | TRBV11-3
CASSRETLAYEQYF | TGTGCCAGCAGCCGGGAGACCCTCGCCTACGAGCAGTACTTC | . | . | TRBJ2-7 | TRBV13
CASGLIAGVGTGELFF | TGTGCTAGTGGTTTGATAGCGGGAGTTGGGACCGGGGAGCTGTTTTTT | TRBD2 | . | TRBJ2-2 | TRBV12-5
CASSFQGNQETQYF | TGTGCCAGCAGCTTCCAGGGAAATCAAGAGACCCAGTACTTC | . | . | TRBJ2-5 | TRBV7-2
CASSPDQPGQTEQYF | TGCGCCAGCAGCCCCGACCAGCCAGGGCAGACAGAGCAGTACTTC | . | . | TRBJ2-7 | TRBV4-1